This TCR beta chain was sequenced during a study of OX40 agonist ivuxolimab in advanced cancers. Study-wide context: Patients treated during dose escalation were battling hepatocellular carcinoma, melanoma, renal cell or head and neck cancer. Allowance was made for prior anti-PD-1, anti-PD-L1 or anti-CTLA-4 therapy, and approximately 40% had some.

Whole-study findings and limits: There were also nonresponders showing low normalized T-cell clonal expansion.

Assay: immunoSEQ multiplex PCR; the TCRdb copy retains only in-frame clones and omits some. This table has roughly 54,000 clones, 80% to 90% appearing once. A note on this clone: Its antigen is not known.

Germline V gene lookup returns CDR1 LNHDA and CDR2 SQIVND (reference sequence). V lost 7 bases and J lost 6; bases outside the gene matches: 11. CDR3 length equals 15 residues. The V and J genes are TRBV19 and TRBJ1-5; 8 bases line up with TRBD1. The sequenced sample was CD4+ or CD8+ T cells sorted from blood, obtained in a trial of the OX40 agonist ivuxolimab. The TCR comes from an adult with an advanced solid tumor such as melanoma, head and neck, liver or kidney cancer. The CDR3 sequence: CASIQDREQGQPQHF. In DNA form, the CDR3 reads TGTGCCAGTATCCAGGACAGGGAGCAGGGTCAGCCCCAGCATTTT.